This T cell receptor (beta chain) was profiled in a study of cytomegalovirus exposure and HLA in healthy donors (dated by TCRdb to about 2017). Turning to the overall study: In an earlier analysis of under 600 of the donors, about 260 Gb of sequence data and about 110 million unique TCR beta sequences from about 179 million T cells were reported. In an earlier analysis of 550 to 700 of the donors, high-throughput TCR beta sequencing was used to judge whether each TCR beta V gene segment behaved as functional or pseudogenic. Of the 300 to 500 genotyped donors, roughly 76% were placed in the genetic ancestry cluster associated with self-reported Caucasian donors. To study patterns of TCR occurrence, a later analysis re-analyzed previously published TCR beta repertoires from 666 donors and added high-resolution HLA genotyping. Every discovery cohort repertoire had been produced on one sequencing platform. The study profiled the T cell repertoires of about 640 subjects by immunosequencing and related them to cytomegalovirus serostatus. In the later analysis, no new phenotypic data were used to find candidate immune exposures; instead, reliance was placed on TCR beta sequences and their occurrence across donors. Roughly 310 gigabases of sequencing data and around 87 million unique TCR sequences were included in an early release covering about 620 HLA-typed donors. A separate validation cohort of 100 to 150 different subjects was used in addition to the approximately 670-subject first cohort. Class I and class II HLA loci were covered by the typing at four-digit resolution. Alongside the repertoire data, information on donor age, sex, ethnicity and CMV serostatus was compiled. A handful of DR-DQ haplotypes were handled as single units for association and clustering because linkage in the cohort was strong. The study combined high-throughput TCR immunosequencing, statistical association of individual TCRs with disease status, and machine learning to predict cytomegalovirus infection status. On average, approximately 250,000 unique TCR beta nucleotide sequences were sequenced per donor among some 430 genotyped donors of the cohort, with roughly 18% of those sequences being non-productive. A later genetic analysis used genome-wide SNP genotypes for about 65% of the roughly 700 donors, treating that subset as a discovery cohort. The aim of the study was to test whether cataloging public T cell receptors could identify signatures of past pathogen exposure. Typing coverage differed by locus: A, B, C, DRB1 and DQB1 were typed in roughly 620-630 donors, DQA1 in roughly 500, DPA1 in approximately 610, and DPB1 in 472. Paper-wide results and their limitations: Linkage disequilibrium might explain the correlated functional status among segregating V segments, but an unknown experimental factor could not be excluded. A further reported finding was that TCR beta sequences accurately predicted the HLA-A and HLA-B alleles for most subjects in the first cohort. In a later genetic analysis, fewer N-insertions in productive TCRs were reported among donors in an Asian-associated ancestry cluster than the roughly 640-donor mean. In the study, about 150 TCR beta chains were listed as associated with cytomegalovirus. Most TCR sequences were observed very rarely across donors, whereas some public TCRs were present in many individuals. Several of the top co-occurrence clusters appeared to be linked to parvovirus B19, influenza, CMV and Epstein-Barr virus, according to a later analysis. According to a later analysis, most CMV-associated TCR beta chains appeared to be HLA-restricted, and the HLA associations seemed to be driven largely by CMV exposure. Some IMGT-functional V segments, including TRBV6-2 and TRBV6-3, could not be distinguished by the 87-base-pair reads and were therefore excluded. Immune exposure information for the cohort was limited to CMV serostatus. Because HLA typing was unavailable for some donors at each locus, only the typed subset was used in association tests. The classifier was reported to diagnose cytomegalovirus status with high specificity and sensitivity in both the original cohort and the validation cohort. When HLA alleles, especially DR and DQ, strongly co-occurred, TCR associations were difficult to assign to individual alleles. In a later analysis, HLA-associated TCR beta chains were found to be more clonally expanded and to have lower generation probabilities than equally common non-associated chains. Three of the identified cytomegalovirus-associated TCR beta chains were confirmed in vitro to be specific for cytomegalovirus antigens. A cluster of highly shared sequence variants was judged likely to be a technical artifact of the sequencing pipeline. Presence/absence analyses assumed roughly uniform sequencing depth across donors, an assumption that may not hold. In this cohort, only TCR beta chains were sequenced, and detectable features were limited by the absence of alpha or paired-chain data. In a later analysis, TCR association rates were found to vary across HLA loci, with the most associated TCRs seen for DRB1 alleles and the fewest for HLA-C alleles. In an earlier analysis of under 600 of the donors, most TCR beta V segments were observed in productive rearrangements about 90% or about 30% of the time, broadly matching IMGT annotations. At a false discovery rate of 0.05, a later analysis linked 16,951 TCR beta sequences to specific HLA alleles. V-gene and J-gene trimming of TCR beta chains was associated with a missense DCLRE1C variant in a later genetic analysis, and the association was replicated in an independent cohort. The authors suggested that the approach could potentially be extended to other disease states and immunological phenotypes. The earlier analysis of some 560 of the donors excluded about 16 rarely observed V segments, including chromosome 9 orphons, because counts were too low.

Receptors were amplified or captured by the immunoSEQ multiplex PCR assay. For the multiplex PCR, a mixture combining 60 forward primers for TCR Vbeta segments and 13 reverse primers for TCR Jbeta segments was used. The CDR3 region of rearranged TCR beta genes was amplified from genomic DNA with a multiplex PCR assay. The amplified TCR beta libraries were sequenced on the Illumina HiSeq System as 87-base-pair reads. On the authors' methods: Across the 600 to 700 repertoires, a later analysis counted 80 million or so unique TCR beta chains, around 11 million of which were shared by at least two donors. Raw reads were error-corrected and collapsed into unique sequences with a nearest-neighbor algorithm that merged closely related sequences to remove PCR and sequencing errors. Alignment of CDR3 sequences to IMGT reference sequences was used to assign V, D and J gene segments. For a sequence to be retained, a match of at least six nucleotides to both a V gene segment and a J gene segment was required. A rearrangement counted as productive if the CDR3 had no stop codons and remained in frame with V and J, and every other rearrangement counted as non-productive. Following IMGT convention, CDR3 was defined as the stretch from the second conserved V-encoded cysteine up to the conserved J-encoded phenylalanine. In an earlier analysis of around 570 of the donors, sequences lacking an unambiguous match to a single V gene segment were excluded. In an earlier analysis of approximately 550 of the donors, V segments were called functional above 56.7% productive rearrangements and were called segregating when the between-donor standard deviation exceeded 5%. A statistical classification framework was built for diagnosing cytomegalovirus status from the catalog of TCR beta chain sequences. In a later analysis, V and J genes were assigned by comparing TCR nucleotide sequences against IMGT/GENE-DB human TR gene sequences. The TCRdist pipeline was used in a later analysis to assign CDR3 sequences and most-parsimonious VDJ recombination scenarios. In a later analysis, each TCR beta chain was defined by its CDR3 amino acid sequence together with its V-gene family, and reads lacking a unique V-gene family were excluded. As a way to deal with suspected cross-contamination and a sequencing artifact, a later analysis dropped more than 500 nucleotide sequences that were highly shared and had low generation probability. A later analysis calculated a clonal expansion index for each public chain from normalized within-repertoire ranks of inferred template counts. Generation probabilities in a later analysis came from a VDJ recombination model fitted to out-of-frame rearrangements, and those results were checked against IGoR. In a later analysis, TCR-TCR, TCR-HLA and TCR-CMV co-occurrence was scored with hypergeometric tests, and a repertoire-size bias correction was applied to TCR pairs. False discovery rates were estimated in a later analysis by permuting HLA or CMV assignments 20 times. In a later analysis, co-occurring TCRs were grouped using DBSCAN, and TCRdist sequence similarity was added for clustering within HLA-allele-positive subsets. Repertoires with fewer than 30,000 or more than 120,000 public chains were left out of co-occurrence clustering, as were five repertoires with anomalous nucleotide sharing. TCRdb carries this immuneACCESS record with in-frame sequences only. Its versions omit some clonotypes, under half of them owing to an unresolved V gene in the studies checked, with the rest unexplained. The V and J calls and clone size are taken from that table; D and trimming were inferred from the DNA. In all, the sample holds roughly 150,000 clones, and around 83% of those were seen once. The ten largest make up 2.5% of the sample.

From the cysteine up to the phenylalanine, the CDR3 has a length of 14 residues. Only the CDR3 DNA stays, 42 bases, in frame from base 1. CDR1 and CDR2 are drawn from the germline V gene: SGDLS, YYNGEE. V is cut by 0 bases and J by 2 bases, and the space between the germline ends is 9 bases. The cohort comprised 550 to 700 healthy bone marrow donors. All cohort members were sampled while nominally healthy, although unrecorded immune exposures were likely present. The donor tested CMV seropositive, placing the donor among the 250 to 350 seropositive members of the cohort. A peripheral blood sample was provided by each donor, and peripheral blood mononuclear cells were used for TCR beta sequencing. The Qiagen DNeasy Blood Extraction Kit was used to extract genomic DNA from the blood cell samples. A note on this clone: Its antigen has not been determined. No base-level quality is on record; no much larger clone is a single base apart.

The TCR sequence derives from a man aged 30 to 39 in good health and CMV-seropositive. The material sequenced was PBMCs. The chain links TRBV9 with TRBJ2-7; TRBD2 is a weak D gene call, 6 bases matching. The CDR3 is CASSVDGGTYEQYF. The DNA sequence is as follows: TGTGCCAGCAGCGTAGATGGAGGGACCTACGAGCAGTACTTC.